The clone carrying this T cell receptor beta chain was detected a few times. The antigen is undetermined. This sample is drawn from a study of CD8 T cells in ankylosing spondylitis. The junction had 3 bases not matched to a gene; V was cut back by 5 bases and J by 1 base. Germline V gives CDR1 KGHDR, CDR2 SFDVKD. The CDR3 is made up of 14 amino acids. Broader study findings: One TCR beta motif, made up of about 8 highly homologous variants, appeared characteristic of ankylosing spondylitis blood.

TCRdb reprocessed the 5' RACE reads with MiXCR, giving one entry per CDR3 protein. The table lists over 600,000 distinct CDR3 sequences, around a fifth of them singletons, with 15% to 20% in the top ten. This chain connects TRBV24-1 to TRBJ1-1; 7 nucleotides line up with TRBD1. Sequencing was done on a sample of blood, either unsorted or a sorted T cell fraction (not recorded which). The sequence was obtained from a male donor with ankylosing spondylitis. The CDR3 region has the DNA TGTGCCACCAGTGGCGGACAGGCGAACACTGAAGCTTTCTTT. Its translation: CATSGGQANTEAFF.